These 23 T cell receptor beta chains originate from one sample sequenced in a study of blood T cell repertoires in COVID-19. Profiling relied on immunoSEQ multiplex PCR, and the TCRdb table lists in-frame clones only, not all of them. In the table there are over 120,000 clones, 75% to 90% of which are singletons. What was sequenced was peripheral blood. The source of these receptors is a woman in her fifties or sixties with acute or convalescent COVID-19.

V is TRBV15 and J is TRBJ1-1; D remains ambiguous. Per germline, CDR1 LNHNV and CDR2 YYDKDF (reference sequence). V lost 0 bases and J 7 bases, leaving 3 bases between the germline ends. This CDR3 is built from 11 residues. The CDR3 reads CATSRESEAFF. The CDR3 nucleotides are TGTGCCACCAGCAGAGAGAGTGAAGCTTTCTTT.

The chain couples TRBV5-6 to TRBJ1-3; maybe TRBD1 (6 bases). The germline V and J ends were trimmed by 0 bases and 3 bases, with 10 bases remaining between them. The CDR3 consists of 15 residues. CDR1 is SGHDT, CDR2 YYEEEE, per germline. The CDR3 region is CASSLVGTLGNTIYF. CDR3 bases: TGTGCCAGCAGCTTGGTTGGGACACTTGGAAACACCATATATTTT.

The chain recombines TRBV7-9 with TRBJ1-1, with 8 bases that match TRBD1. Losses at the gene ends were 5 bases for V and 10 bases for J; bases not matched to a gene: 15. This CDR3 has 15 residues. The germline V gene encodes CDR1 SEHNR and CDR2 FQNEAQ (reference sequence). CDR3 region: CASSLADRVGIGAFF. The CDR3, as DNA: TGTGCCAGCAGCCTCGCGGACAGGGTGGGGATAGGAGCTTTCTTT.

The chain has TRBV6-1 and TRBJ1-5, with a possible D match to TRBD1 (6 bases). The CDR3 has 15 residues. V dropped 2 bases and J dropped 1 base, with 9 bases sitting between them. CDR1 and CDR2 from the germline V gene are MNHNS and SASEGT. CDR3 DNA: TGTGCCAGCAGTGAAATTGGGGGCAGCAATCAGCCCCAGCATTTT. Its translation is CASSEIGGSNQPQHF.

V gene TRBV11-3 combines with J gene TRBJ2-1; TRBD2 matches 8 bases. The CDR3 contains 15 residues. J was trimmed by 2 bases and V by 1 base; bases with no gene match: 1. Germline V gives CDR1 SGHNT, CDR2 YENEEA. For the CDR3, the DNA is TGTGCCAGCAGCTTAGCGGGAGGGCCCTACAATGAGCAGTTCTTC. Residues: CASSLAGGPYNEQFF.

The chain has TRBV3-1 (or the pseudogene TRBV3-2) and TRBJ1-3; 8 nucleotides agree with TRBD1. Losses at the gene ends were 2 bases for V and 1 base for J; bases not matched to a gene: 1. The CDR3 sequence is 15 residues long. Looked up from germline, CDR1 is LGHDT and CDR2 is YNNKEL (reference sequence). Here the CDR3 reads CASSQQGASGNTIYF. DNA for the CDR3: TGTGCCAGCAGCCAACAGGGGGCGTCTGGAAACACCATATATTTT.

The chain joins TRBV3-1 (or the pseudogene TRBV3-2) to TRBJ1-2; D is uncertain. Germline V gives CDR1 LGHDT, CDR2 YNNKEL (reference sequence). This CDR3 has 13 amino acids. V shed 3 bases and J shed 5 bases, with 10 bases lying between them. CDR3 residues: CASSQAGAYGYTF. The CDR3 DNA reads as TGTGCCAGCAGCCAGGCCGGAGCTTATGGCTACACCTTC.

This chain links TRBV5-4 with TRBJ2-1, with 9 bases fitting TRBD2. Trimming took 4 bases from V and 10 from J; bases not matched to a gene: 6. Germline CDR1 reads SGHNT; CDR2 reads YYREEE (reference sequence). The CDR3 loop spans 13 amino acids. CDR3 sequence: CASSPMRGGEQFF. CDR3 DNA sequence: TGTGCCAGCAGCCCTATGCGGGGGGGAGAGCAGTTCTTC.

This rearrangement joins TRBV4-1 to TRBJ1-5, with D unclear. This CDR3 is built from 13 residues. The germline gives CDR1 MGHRA, CDR2 YSYEKL. The V end was cut by 0 bases, the J end by 6 bases, with 6 bases between. CDR3 region: CASSQDRTQPQHF. CDR3 bases: TGCGCCAGCAGCCAAGACAGAACTCAGCCCCAGCATTTT.

This chain uses TRBV18 with TRBJ1-4, with D tentatively TRBD1 (6 bases). The germline V gene has CDR1 KGHSH and CDR2 LQKENI. The CDR3 is made up of 16 amino acids. Deletions cut 3 bases from V and 3 bases from J, with 14 bases between. CDR3: CASSPTQGAANEKLFF. The CDR3 DNA is TGTGCCAGCTCACCGACACAGGGAGCGGCTAATGAAAAACTGTTTTTT.

A single count supports this clone. The CDR3 loop reads CASSLDSGPGELFF. DNA of the CDR3: TGCGCCAGCAGCTTGGATTCTGGGCCCGGGGAGCTGTTTTTT. This chain uses TRBV5-1 with TRBJ2-2; D gene ambiguous. CDR3 length equals 14 residues. From germline, CDR1 is SGHRS and CDR2 YFSETQ. Trimming removed 0 bases at V and 6 bases at J, with 9 bases between.

The chain combines TRBV25-1 with TRBJ2-7; 13 nucleotides match TRBD2. The V gene's germline CDR1 is MGHDK and CDR2 SYGVNS. Trimming at V came to 5 bases and at J to 3 bases, leaving 1 base not matched to a gene. This CDR3 has 14 residues. CDR3 in amino acids: CASSRLAGGYEQYF. As DNA, the CDR3 is TGTGCCAGCAGTCGACTAGCGGGAGGCTACGAGCAGTACTTC.

This chain joins TRBV20-1 and TRBJ2-7; no clear D gene. The germline V gene has CDR1 DFQATT and CDR2 SNEGSKA (reference sequence). V was shortened by 4 bases and J by 6 bases, with 10 bases between the two germline ends. This CDR3 has 11 residues. DNA of the CDR3: TGCAGTGCTACTAGAGGATCCGAGCAGTACTTC. Encoded protein: CSATRGSEQYF.

The chain combines TRBV25-1 with TRBJ2-2; the D gene is possibly TRBD2 (5 bases). Germline V gene lookup returns CDR1 MGHDK and CDR2 SYGVNS. V was trimmed by 8 bases and J by 8 bases, leaving 12 bases between them. This CDR3 has 12 amino acids. CDR3 in amino acids: CASLETGGELFF. The CDR3 nucleotides read TGTGCCAGCCTGGAAACGGGGGGGGAGCTGTTTTTT.

For this clone: Other DNA sequences in the sample encode the same CDR3. The gene calls are TRBV9 and TRBJ2-7; TRBD2 matches at 13 bases. Germline lookup yields CDR1 SGDLS and CDR2 YYNGEE. With V trimmed by 2 bases and J by 2 bases, 4 bases remained unmatched. The CDR3 totals 16 residues. The CDR3 DNA reads as TGTGCCAGCAGCGTTACCGGGACTAGCGGGACCTACGAGCAGTACTTC. Amino acids: CASSVTGTSGTYEQYF.

The V gene is TRBV2, the J gene TRBJ2-2; D is unclear. The ends were cut back, 3 bases at V and 5 bases at J, with 13 bases in the middle. CDR3 length equals 15 residues. Germline V gene lookup returns CDR1 SNHLY and CDR2 FYNNEI. DNA for the CDR3: TGTGCCAGCAGTGACTTCAAAACCAGAACCGGGGAGCTGTTTTTT. Translation: CASSDFKTRTGELFF.

The chain couples TRBV5-1 to TRBJ2-1, with TRBD1 matching over 12 bases. V shed 1 base and J 8 bases; nucleotides not matched to a gene: 7. Germline values: CDR1 SGHRS, CDR2 YFSETQ. The CDR3 covers 16 residues. CDR3 sequence (DNA): TGCGCCAGCAGCTTGTGGGGACAGGGGGCGCAGGATGAGCAGTTCTTC. Its protein product is CASSLWGQGAQDEQFF. Full variable domain (rest looked up from reference TRBV5-1 and TRBJ2-1): KAGVTQTPRYLIKTRGQQVTLSCSPISGHRSVSWYQQTPGQGLQFLFEYFSETQRNKGNFPGRFSGRQFSNSRSEMNVSTLELGDSALYLCASSLWGQGAQDEQFFGPGTRLTVL.

CDR3 protein: CASSYGDRVGEKLFF. The CDR3 region has the DNA TGTGCCAGCAGTTACGGGGACAGGGTCGGGGAAAAACTGTTTTTT. This chain links TRBV6-5 with TRBJ1-4, with 9 bases fitting TRBD1. The length of the CDR3 is 15 residues. The V segment lost 2 bases and the J segment 8 bases; nucleotides outside the gene matches: 6. CDR1 is MNHEY, CDR2 SVGAGI, per germline.

In this sample, this clone turned up once. The V call is TRBV6-5, the J call TRBJ2-7; the match to TRBD1 covers 7 bases. Germline V gene sequence: CDR1 MNHEY, CDR2 SVGAGI. This CDR3 is built from 15 residues. The trim removed 6 bases at V and 3 bases at J, leaving 11 bases unmatched. The CDR3 DNA reads as TGTGCCAGCAGCCCCCGGGACAGACCCATCTACGAGCAGTACTTC. Amino acids: CASSPRDRPIYEQYF.

The chain employs TRBV24-1 and TRBJ2-5; D uncertain. Trimming cost V 10 bases and J 5 bases, with 13 bases left between them. CDR3 length equals 12 residues. The germline gives CDR1 KGHDR, CDR2 SFDVKD. CDR3 sequence: CATGPNQETQYF. The CDR3 bases are TGTGCCACGGGCCCAAATCAGGAGACCCAGTACTTC.

This chain joins TRBV5-1 and TRBJ2-5, with 8 bases matching TRBD2. Germline V gives CDR1 SGHRS, CDR2 YFSETQ. Trimming at V came to 3 bases and at J to 2 bases, leaving 6 bases not matched to a gene. This CDR3 is 15 amino acids long. CDR3 loop: CASSSRGGGQETQYF. Here the CDR3 DNA reads TGCGCCAGCAGCTCTCGGGGGGGAGGACAAGAGACCCAGTACTTC.

Only one count was recorded for this clone. The V and J genes are TRBV13 and TRBJ1-1, with D unresolved. The CDR3 totals 14 residues. V was trimmed by 5 bases and J by 5 bases, leaving 15 bases between them. The germline gives CDR1 PRHDT, CDR2 FYEKMQ (reference sequence). CDR3 DNA sequence: TGTGCCAGCAGCCGGGGAAGACCGATGACTGAAGCTTTCTTT. Translated, it gives CASSRGRPMTEAFF.

This chain's CDR3 is CASTKEALTGRGSPLHF. The CDR3 nucleotides are TGTGCCAGCACCAAGGAGGCCTTGACAGGGCGAGGTTCACCCCTCCACTTT. The rearrangement links TRBV2 to TRBJ1-6, with 7 bases matching TRBD1. The CDR3 is 17 residues long. V dropped 7 bases and J dropped 9; count of bases not matched to a gene: 18. Germline V gene lookup returns CDR1 SNHLY and CDR2 FYNNEI.